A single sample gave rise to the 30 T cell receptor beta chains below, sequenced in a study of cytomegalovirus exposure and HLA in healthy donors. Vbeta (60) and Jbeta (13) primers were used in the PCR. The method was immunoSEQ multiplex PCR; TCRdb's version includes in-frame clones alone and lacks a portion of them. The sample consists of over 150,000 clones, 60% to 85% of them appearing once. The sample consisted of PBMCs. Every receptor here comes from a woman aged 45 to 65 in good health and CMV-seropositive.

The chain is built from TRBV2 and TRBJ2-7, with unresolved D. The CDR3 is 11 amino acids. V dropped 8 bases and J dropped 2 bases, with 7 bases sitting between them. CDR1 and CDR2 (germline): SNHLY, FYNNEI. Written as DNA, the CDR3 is TGTGCCAGCGAGAAACCCTACGAGCAGTACTTC. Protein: CASEKPYEQYF.

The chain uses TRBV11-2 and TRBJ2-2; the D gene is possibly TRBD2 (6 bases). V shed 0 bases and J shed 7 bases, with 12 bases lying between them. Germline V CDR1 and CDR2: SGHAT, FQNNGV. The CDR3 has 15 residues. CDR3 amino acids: CASSLDPLTSGELFF. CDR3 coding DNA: TGTGCCAGCAGCTTAGACCCACTGACTAGCGGGGAGCTGTTTTTT.

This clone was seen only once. DNA for the CDR3: TGTGCCAGCAGCTTAGTTCTAGCGGCCACAGATACGCAGTATTTT. Translation: CASSLVLAATDTQYF. This sequence joins TRBV7-9 and TRBJ2-3, with 7 positions matching TRBD2. The trim removed 1 base at V and 2 bases at J, leaving 3 bases unmatched. The CDR3 consists of 15 residues. In germline, CDR1 is SEHNR, CDR2 FQNEAQ (reference sequence).

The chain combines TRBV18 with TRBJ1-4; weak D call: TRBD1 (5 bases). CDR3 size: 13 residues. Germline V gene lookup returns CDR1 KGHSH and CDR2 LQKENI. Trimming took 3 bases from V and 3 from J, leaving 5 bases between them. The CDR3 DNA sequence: TGTGCCAGCTCACCGGGGCCTAATGAAAAACTGTTTTTT. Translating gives CASSPGPNEKLFF. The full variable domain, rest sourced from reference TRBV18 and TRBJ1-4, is NAGVMQNPRHLVRRRGQEARLRCSPMKGHSHVYWYRQLPEEGLKFMVYLQKENIIDESGMPKERFSAEFPKEGPSILRIQQVVRGDSAAYFCASSPGPNEKLFFGSGTQLSVL.

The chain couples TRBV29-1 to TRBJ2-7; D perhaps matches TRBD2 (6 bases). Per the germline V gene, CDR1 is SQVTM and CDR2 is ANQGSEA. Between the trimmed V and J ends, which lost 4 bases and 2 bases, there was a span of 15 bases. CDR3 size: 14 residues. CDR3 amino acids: CSVGTGTPPYEQYF. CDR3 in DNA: TGCAGCGTTGGTACCGGGACTCCCCCCTACGAGCAGTACTTC.

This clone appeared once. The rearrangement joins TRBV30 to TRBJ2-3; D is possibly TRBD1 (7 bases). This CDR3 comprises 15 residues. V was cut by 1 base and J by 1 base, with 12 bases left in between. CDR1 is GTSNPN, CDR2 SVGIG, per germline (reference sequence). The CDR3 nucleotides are TGTGCCTGGAGTGACAGGGGACTGGGCACAGATACGCAGTATTTT. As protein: CAWSDRGLGTDTQYF.

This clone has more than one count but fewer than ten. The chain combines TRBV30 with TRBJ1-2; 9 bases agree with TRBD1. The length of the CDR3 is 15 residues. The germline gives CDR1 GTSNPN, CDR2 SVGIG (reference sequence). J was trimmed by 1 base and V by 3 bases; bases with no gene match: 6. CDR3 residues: CAWRRDRAVNYGYTF. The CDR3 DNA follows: TGTGCCTGGAGAAGGGACAGGGCCGTTAACTATGGCTACACCTTC.

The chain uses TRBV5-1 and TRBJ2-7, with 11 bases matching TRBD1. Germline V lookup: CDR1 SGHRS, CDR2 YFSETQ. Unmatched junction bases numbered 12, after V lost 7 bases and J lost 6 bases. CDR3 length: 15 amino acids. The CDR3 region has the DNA TGCGCCAGCTCCCCTGGGACAGGGGGTCGGGTCGAGCAGTACTTC. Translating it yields CASSPGTGGRVEQYF.

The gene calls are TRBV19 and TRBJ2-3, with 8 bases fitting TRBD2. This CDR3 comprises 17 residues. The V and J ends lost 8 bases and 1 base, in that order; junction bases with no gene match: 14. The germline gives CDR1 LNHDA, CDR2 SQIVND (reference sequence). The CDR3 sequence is CASRRLASGGGTDTQYF. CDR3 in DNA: TGTGCCAGTCGTCGGCTAGCTTCCGGGGGGGGCACAGATACGCAGTATTTT.

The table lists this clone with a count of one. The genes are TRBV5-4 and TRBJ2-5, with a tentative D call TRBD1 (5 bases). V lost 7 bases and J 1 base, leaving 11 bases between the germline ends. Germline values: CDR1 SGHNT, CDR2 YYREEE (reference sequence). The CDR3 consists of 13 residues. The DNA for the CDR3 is TGTGCCAGCCCCCGCAGGGTCCAAGAGACCCAGTACTTC. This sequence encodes CASPRRVQETQYF.

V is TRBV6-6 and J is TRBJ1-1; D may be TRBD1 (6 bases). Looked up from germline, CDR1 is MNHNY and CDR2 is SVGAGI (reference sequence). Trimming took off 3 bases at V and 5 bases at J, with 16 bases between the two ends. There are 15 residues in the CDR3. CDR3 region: CASSYRLEGETEAFF. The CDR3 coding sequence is TGTGCCAGCAGTTATCGGCTCGAGGGGGAAACTGAAGCTTTCTTT.

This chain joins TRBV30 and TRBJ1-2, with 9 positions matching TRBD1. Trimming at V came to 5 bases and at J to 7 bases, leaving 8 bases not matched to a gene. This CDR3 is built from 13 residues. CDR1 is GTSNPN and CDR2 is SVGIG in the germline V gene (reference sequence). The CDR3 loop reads CAWEGQGGFGYTF. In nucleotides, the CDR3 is TGTGCCTGGGAGGGACAGGGAGGTTTTGGCTACACCTTC.

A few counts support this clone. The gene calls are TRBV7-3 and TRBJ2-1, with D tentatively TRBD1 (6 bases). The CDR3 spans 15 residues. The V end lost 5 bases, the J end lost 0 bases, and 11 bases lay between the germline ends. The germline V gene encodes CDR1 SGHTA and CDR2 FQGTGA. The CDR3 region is CASSVRGGSYNEQFF. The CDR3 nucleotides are TGTGCCAGCAGCGTACGAGGGGGCTCCTACAATGAGCAGTTCTTC.

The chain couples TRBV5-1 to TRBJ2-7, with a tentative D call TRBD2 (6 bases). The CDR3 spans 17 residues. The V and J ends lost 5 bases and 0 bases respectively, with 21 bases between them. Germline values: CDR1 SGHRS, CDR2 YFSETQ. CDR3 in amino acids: CASSRGGPTLSSYEQYF. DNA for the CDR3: TGCGCCAGCAGTCGGGGAGGTCCGACTTTAAGCTCCTACGAGCAGTACTTC.

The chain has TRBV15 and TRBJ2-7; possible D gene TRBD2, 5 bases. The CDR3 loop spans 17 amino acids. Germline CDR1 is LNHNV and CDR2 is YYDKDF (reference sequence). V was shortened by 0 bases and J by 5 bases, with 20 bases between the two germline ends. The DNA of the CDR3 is TGTGCCACCAGCAGAGATAGAAGCGGAGGCCCGGGGAACGAGCAGTACTTC. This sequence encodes CATSRDRSGGPGNEQYF.

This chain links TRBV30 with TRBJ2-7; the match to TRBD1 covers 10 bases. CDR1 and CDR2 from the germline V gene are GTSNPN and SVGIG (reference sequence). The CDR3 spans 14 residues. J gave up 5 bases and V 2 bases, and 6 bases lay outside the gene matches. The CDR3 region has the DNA TGTGCCTGGAGTACCGGGACAGGGGTGGACGAGCAGTACTTC. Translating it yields CAWSTGTGVDEQYF.

CDR3 DNA: TGTGCCTACAGGGAAGGGGCTTTCTTT. Its translation is CAYREGAFF. The chain recombines TRBV30 with TRBJ1-1; possibly TRBD1 for D (6 bases). This CDR3 contains 9 residues. Germline V gene sequence: CDR1 GTSNPN, CDR2 SVGIG (reference sequence). V was cut by 7 bases and J by 11 bases, with 11 bases left in between.

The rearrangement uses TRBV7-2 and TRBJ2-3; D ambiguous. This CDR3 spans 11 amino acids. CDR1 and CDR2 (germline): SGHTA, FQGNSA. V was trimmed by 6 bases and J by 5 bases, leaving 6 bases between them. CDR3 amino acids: CASRVGDTQYF. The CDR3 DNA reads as TGTGCCAGCAGGGTCGGAGATACGCAGTATTTT. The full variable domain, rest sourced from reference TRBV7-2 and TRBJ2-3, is GAGVSQSPSNKVTEKGKDVELRCDPISGHTALYWYRQSLGQGLEFLIYFQGNSAPDKSGLPSDRFSAERTGGSVSTLTIQRTQQEDSAVYLCASRVGDTQYFGPGTRLTVL.

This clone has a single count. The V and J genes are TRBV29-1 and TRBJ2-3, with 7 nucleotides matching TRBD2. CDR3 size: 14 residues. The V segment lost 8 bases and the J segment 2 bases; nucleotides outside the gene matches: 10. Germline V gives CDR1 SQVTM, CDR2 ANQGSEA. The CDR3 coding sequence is TGCAGCTCCGGCGGGGGTTATCCCACAGATACGCAGTATTTT. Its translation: CSSGGGYPTDTQYF.

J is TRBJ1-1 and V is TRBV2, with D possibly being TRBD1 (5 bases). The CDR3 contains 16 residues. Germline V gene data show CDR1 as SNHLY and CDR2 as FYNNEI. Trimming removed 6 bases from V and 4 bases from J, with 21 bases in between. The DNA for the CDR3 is TGTGCCAGCAGGGAGGGCAGGGCAAAGCGAGTCACTGAAGCTTTCTTT. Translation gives CASREGRAKRVTEAFF.

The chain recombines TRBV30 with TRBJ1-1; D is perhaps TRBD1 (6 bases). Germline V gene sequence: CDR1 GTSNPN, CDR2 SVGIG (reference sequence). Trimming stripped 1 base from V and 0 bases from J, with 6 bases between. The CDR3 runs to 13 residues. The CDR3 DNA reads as TGTGCCTGGAGTGGACAGGTGAACACTGAAGCTTTCTTT. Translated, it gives CAWSGQVNTEAFF.

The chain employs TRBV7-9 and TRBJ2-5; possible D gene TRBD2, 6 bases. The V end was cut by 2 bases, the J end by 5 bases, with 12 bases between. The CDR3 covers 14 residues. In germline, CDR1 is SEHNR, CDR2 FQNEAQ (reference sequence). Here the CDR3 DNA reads TGTGCCAGCAGCTTAATCGGGAGCCTGGAGACCCAGTACTTC. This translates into CASSLIGSLETQYF.

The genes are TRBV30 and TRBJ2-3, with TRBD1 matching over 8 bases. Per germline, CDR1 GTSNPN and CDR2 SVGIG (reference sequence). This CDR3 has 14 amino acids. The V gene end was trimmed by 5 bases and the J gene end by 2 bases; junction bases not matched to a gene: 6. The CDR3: CAWGQGLSTDTQYF. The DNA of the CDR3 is TGTGCCTGGGGACAGGGTCTATCCACAGATACGCAGTATTTT.

CDR3 DNA sequence: TGTGCCAGCAGTGTGCCCAGCTCTGGAAACACCATATATTTT. Amino acids: CASSVPSSGNTIYF. The chain is built from TRBV2 and TRBJ1-3; D unresolved. V was pared by 4 bases and J by 0 bases, with 7 bases between. The CDR3 totals 14 residues. Per germline, CDR1 SNHLY and CDR2 FYNNEI.

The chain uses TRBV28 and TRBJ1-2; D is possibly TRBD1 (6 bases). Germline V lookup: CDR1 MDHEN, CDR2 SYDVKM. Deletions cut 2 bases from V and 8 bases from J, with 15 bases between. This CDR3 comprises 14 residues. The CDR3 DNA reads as TGTGCCAGCAGTTTAGGAGGGGGGGCGAAAGGCTACACCTTC. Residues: CASSLGGGAKGYTF.

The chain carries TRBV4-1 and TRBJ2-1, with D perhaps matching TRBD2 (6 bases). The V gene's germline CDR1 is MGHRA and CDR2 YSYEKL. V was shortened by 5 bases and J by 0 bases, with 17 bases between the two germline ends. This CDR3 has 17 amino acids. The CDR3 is CASSVGRGTSSYNEQFF. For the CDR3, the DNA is TGCGCCAGCAGCGTTGGGCGCGGGACGAGCTCCTACAATGAGCAGTTCTTC.

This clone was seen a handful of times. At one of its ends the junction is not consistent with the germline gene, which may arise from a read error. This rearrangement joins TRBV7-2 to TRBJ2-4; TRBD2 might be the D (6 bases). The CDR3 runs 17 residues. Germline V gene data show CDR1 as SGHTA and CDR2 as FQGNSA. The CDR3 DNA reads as TGTGCCAGCAGCCCCTCCCGGGCGGGAAGAGCCAAAAACAGTCAGTACTTC. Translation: CASSPSRAGRAKNSQYF.

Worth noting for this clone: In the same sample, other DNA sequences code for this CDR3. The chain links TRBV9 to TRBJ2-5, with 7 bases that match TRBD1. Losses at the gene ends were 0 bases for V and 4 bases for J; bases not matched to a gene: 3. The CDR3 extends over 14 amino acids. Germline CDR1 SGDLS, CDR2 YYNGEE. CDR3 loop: CASSVGRGRETQYF. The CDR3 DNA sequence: TGTGCCAGCAGCGTAGGAAGGGGGCGAGAGACCCAGTACTTC.

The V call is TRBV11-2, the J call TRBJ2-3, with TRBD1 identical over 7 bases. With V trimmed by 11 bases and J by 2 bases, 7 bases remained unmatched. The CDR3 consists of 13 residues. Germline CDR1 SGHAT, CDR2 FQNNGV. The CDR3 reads CAGDRADTDTQYF. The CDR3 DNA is TGTGCCGGAGACAGGGCGGACACAGATACGCAGTATTTT.

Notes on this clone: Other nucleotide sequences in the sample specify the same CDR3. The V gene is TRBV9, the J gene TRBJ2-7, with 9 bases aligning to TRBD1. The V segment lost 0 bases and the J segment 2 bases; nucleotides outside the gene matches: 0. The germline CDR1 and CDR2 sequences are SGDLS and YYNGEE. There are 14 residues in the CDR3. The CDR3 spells CASSVGQGAYEQYF. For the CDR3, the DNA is TGTGCCAGCAGCGTAGGACAGGGGGCCTACGAGCAGTACTTC.